Each of the 26 T cell receptor beta chains below was sequenced from the same sample in a study of T cell responses to AZD1222 COVID-19 vaccine. Clones were read by immunoSEQ multiplex PCR, and TCRdb kept only the in-frame ones, dropping some. The table includes about 120,000 clones, around 89% detected once. The sequences come from peripheral blood, collected on day 0 of MenACWY control vaccination. These receptors were taken from an adult in good health.

The chain employs TRBV2 and TRBJ2-7; D gene uncertain. CDR3 length: 10 amino acids. Looked up from germline, CDR1 is SNHLY and CDR2 is FYNNEI. Between the trimmed V and J ends, which lost 7 bases and 7 bases, there was a span of 8 bases. The CDR3: CASTLGEQYF. CDR3 DNA sequence: TGTGCCAGCACCTTAGGAGAGCAGTACTTC.

This sequence joins TRBV13 and TRBJ2-7; 11 bases map to TRBD2. Germline CDR1 reads PRHDT; CDR2 reads FYEKMQ (reference sequence). V dropped 4 bases and J dropped 6; count of bases not matched to a gene: 5. The CDR3 extends over 14 amino acids. CDR3 coding DNA: TGTGCCAGCAGCTCCAGAGGGACTAGCGGCGAGCAGTACTTC. This codes for CASSSRGTSGEQYF.

V gene TRBV7-3 combines with J gene TRBJ2-7; 8 positions match TRBD2. The CDR3 has 15 amino acids. Germline V gene sequence: CDR1 SGHTA, CDR2 FQGTGA. V shed 3 bases, J shed 4 bases, and the junction held 8 bases outside the gene matches. CDR3 nucleotides: TGTGCCAGCAGCTTCACGGGAGGGCCGGAATACGAGCAGTACTTC. Encoded protein: CASSFTGGPEYEQYF.

As DNA, the CDR3 is TGTGCCAGCAGCTTAGTGTCGTGGGAACCCTACGAGCAGTACTTC. It is translated as CASSLVSWEPYEQYF. This rearrangement joins TRBV7-9 to TRBJ2-7, with D unclear. The V gene lost 1 base and the J gene lost 2 bases, with 12 bases spanning the gap. Per germline, CDR1 SEHNR and CDR2 FQNEAQ (reference sequence). This CDR3 comprises 15 residues.

This chain connects TRBV15 to TRBJ2-1; possible D gene TRBD2, 6 bases. Trimming cost V 0 bases and J 9 bases, with 12 bases left between them. Germline V gene sequence: CDR1 LNHNV, CDR2 YYDKDF (reference sequence). This CDR3 is 14 amino acids long. The CDR3 is CATSRDGGAGEQFF. The CDR3 region has the DNA TGTGCCACCAGCAGAGATGGCGGGGCAGGTGAGCAGTTCTTC.

The genes are TRBV5-1 and TRBJ1-2; no clear D gene. V lost 0 bases and J lost 2, with 11 bases in between. CDR3 length: 15 amino acids. CDR1 is SGHRS and CDR2 is YFSETQ in the germline V gene. The CDR3 region has the DNA TGCGCCAGCAGCTTGGGGGCCCCGGAGAACTATGGCTACACCTTC. Translating it yields CASSLGAPENYGYTF. Filled out from reference TRBV5-1 and TRBJ1-2, the complete variable domain reads KAGVTQTPRYLIKTRGQQVTLSCSPISGHRSVSWYQQTPGQGLQFLFEYFSETQRNKGNFPGRFSGRQFSNSRSEMNVSTLELGDSALYLCASSLGAPENYGYTFGSGTRLTVV.

The chain is built from TRBV29-1 and TRBJ2-1; TRBD2 matches at 11 bases. This CDR3 spans 15 amino acids. The germline gives CDR1 SQVTM, CDR2 ANQGSEA. Trimming took 4 bases from V and 5 from J; bases not matched to a gene: 7. In DNA form, the CDR3 reads TGCAGCGTTGTCACTAGCGGGAGTTCGAACAATGAGCAGTTCTTC. This sequence encodes CSVVTSGSSNNEQFF.

V and J are TRBV7-2 and TRBJ2-7, with D maybe TRBD2 (5 bases). The ends were cut back, 1 base at V and 5 bases at J, with 18 bases in the middle. The CDR3 is 16 residues long. Germline-derived CDR1 and CDR2 are SGHTA and FQGNSA. This CDR3 reads CASSLGVSVYPDEQYF. CDR3 nucleotide sequence: TGTGCCAGCAGCTTAGGGGTTAGCGTGTATCCAGACGAGCAGTACTTC.

This chain connects TRBV5-1 to TRBJ1-1, with unresolved D. The germline V gene encodes CDR1 SGHRS and CDR2 YFSETQ. The CDR3 is 14 amino acids. Trimming stripped 5 bases from V and 3 bases from J, with 14 bases between. The CDR3 region is CASRLIRRDTEAFF. The DNA for the CDR3 is TGCGCCAGCAGATTGATTAGGAGGGACACTGAAGCTTTCTTT.

This clone was seen once. The chain links TRBV6-5 to TRBJ1-5; TRBD1 might be the D (6 bases). The V end lost 3 bases, the J end lost 2 bases, and 11 bases lay between the germline ends. CDR3 length equals 15 residues. CDR1 MNHEY and CDR2 SVGAGI come from the germline V gene. Written as DNA, the CDR3 is TGTGCCAGCAGTTATCAGGGGTCGGGCAATCAGCCCCAGCATTTT. This translates into CASSYQGSGNQPQHF.

V is TRBV30 and J is TRBJ2-1; 10 nucleotides align to TRBD2. V lost 5 bases to trimming and J lost 0 bases; unmatched junction nucleotides: 4. CDR1 and CDR2 from the germline V gene are GTSNPN and SVGIG (reference sequence). There are 15 residues in the CDR3. The CDR3 loop reads CAWGIAGGSYNEQFF. The CDR3 DNA reads TGTGCCTGGGGAATAGCGGGAGGCTCCTACAATGAGCAGTTCTTC.

This rearrangement joins TRBV27 to TRBJ2-7; no firm D call. Deletions cut 6 bases from V and 2 bases from J, with 11 bases between. The CDR3 totals 13 residues. Germline lookup yields CDR1 MNHEY and CDR2 SMNVEV (reference sequence). The CDR3 loop is CASSLRVTYEQYF. DNA for the CDR3: TGTGCCAGCAGCCTGCGCGTGACCTACGAGCAGTACTTC.

The chain links TRBV9 to TRBJ1-2, with D possibly being TRBD1 (5 bases). Germline-derived CDR1 and CDR2 are SGDLS and YYNGEE. V gave up 4 bases and J gave up 1 base, with 8 bases separating them. This CDR3 contains 13 residues. The CDR3 nucleotides are TGTGCCAGCAGCTACGACAGTAACTATGGCTACACCTTC. It translates to CASSYDSNYGYTF.

The chain joins TRBV6-5 to TRBJ1-5, with a tentative D call TRBD1 (6 bases). The CDR3 runs to 14 residues. Trimming took 6 bases from V and 5 from J, leaving 14 bases between them. Germline-derived CDR1 and CDR2 are MNHEY and SVGAGI. DNA of the CDR3: TGTGCCAGCAGCCGGGGGGGCAGTGATCAGCCCCAGCATTTT. Its protein product is CASSRGGSDQPQHF.

The rearrangement uses TRBV21-1 and TRBJ1-1. TRBV21-1 is a pseudogene segment. The CDR3 is made up of 15 amino acids. The chain's CDR3 is CASRGLVEWDTEAFF. The CDR3 DNA sequence: TGTGCCAGCAGGGGTCTAGTGGAATGGGACACTGAAGCTTTCTTT.

This chain links TRBV24-1 with TRBJ2-7, with D possibly matching TRBD2 (5 bases). Trimming took off 2 bases at V and 6 bases at J, with 13 bases between the two ends. The CDR3 runs 14 residues. Germline-derived CDR1 and CDR2 are KGHDR and SFDVKD. The CDR3 loop is CATSDWVEAGEQYF. The CDR3 DNA sequence: TGTGCCACCAGTGATTGGGTAGAGGCGGGCGAGCAGTACTTC.

The chain's CDR3 is CASSWGLAGVIYNEQFF. DNA for the CDR3: TGTGCCAGCAGCTGGGGACTAGCGGGAGTCATCTACAATGAGCAGTTCTTC. The V gene is TRBV7-8, the J gene TRBJ2-1; 14 positions match TRBD2. Germline-derived CDR1 and CDR2 are SGHVS and FQNEAQ. Trimming removed 4 bases from V and 3 bases from J; junction bases left unmatched: 5. The CDR3 runs 17 residues.

The J gene is TRBJ2-1, the V gene TRBV5-4; 8 bases match TRBD2. This CDR3 is built from 18 residues. V lost 0 bases and J lost 1; bases outside the gene matches: 9. CDR1 and CDR2 (germline): SGHNT, YYREEE (reference sequence). The chain's CDR3 is CASSLDFGTSPSYNEQFF. The CDR3 DNA sequence: TGTGCCAGCAGCTTGGATTTTGGGACTAGTCCGTCCTACAATGAGCAGTTCTTC.

V gene TRBV5-4 combines with J gene TRBJ1-2; 7 bases map to TRBD1. Germline CDR1 and CDR2: SGHNT and YYREEE (reference sequence). The CDR3 runs to 14 residues. The V segment lost 5 bases and the J segment 2 bases; nucleotides outside the gene matches: 6. The CDR3 nucleotides read TGTGCCAGCAGGCCGGGACAGCCCAACTATGGCTACACCTTC. Its protein product is CASRPGQPNYGYTF. Using reference TRBV5-4 and TRBJ1-2 for the parts outside the CDR3, the full variable domain is ETGVTQSPTHLIKTRGQQVTLRCSSQSGHNTVSWYQQALGQGPQFIFQYYREEENGRGNFPPRFSGLQFPNYSSELNVNALELDDSALYLCASRPGQPNYGYTFGSGTRLTVV.

The V and J genes are TRBV7-8 and TRBJ2-5; the D gene is possibly TRBD2 (5 bases). Trimming left V 1 base short and J 1 base short, with 10 bases between. Germline CDR1 reads SGHVS; CDR2 reads FQNEAQ. The CDR3 spans 15 residues. CDR3 region: CASSLERTFQETQYF. The CDR3 bases are TGTGCCAGCAGCTTAGAGCGGACTTTCCAAGAGACCCAGTACTTC.

V and J are TRBV6-5 and TRBJ2-7, with D unclear. Germline values: CDR1 MNHEY, CDR2 SVGAGI. The CDR3 has 12 amino acids. Trimming stripped 2 bases from V and 2 bases from J, with 4 bases between. The CDR3 is CASSYLTYEQYF. CDR3 coding DNA: TGTGCCAGCAGTTACCTTACCTACGAGCAGTACTTC.

This clone appeared once. The chain couples TRBV6-5 to TRBJ2-1, with D maybe TRBD1 (5 bases). V was cut by 4 bases and J by 8 bases, with 18 bases left in between. Germline V gene sequence: CDR1 MNHEY, CDR2 SVGAGI. The CDR3 spans 15 residues. The CDR3 nucleotides read TGTGCCAGCAGTTTTGGACAAGTACTTGGGGATGAGCAGTTCTTC. Protein sequence: CASSFGQVLGDEQFF.

V gene TRBV7-2 combines with J gene TRBJ1-1; 7 bases line up with TRBD1. J gave up 4 bases and V 1 base, and 9 bases lay outside the gene matches. CDR3 length equals 16 residues. CDR1 and CDR2 (germline): SGHTA, FQGNSA. The DNA for the CDR3 is TGTGCCAGCAGCTTAGTCGGGCTAGGGGGCGGCACTGAAGCTTTCTTT. It translates to CASSLVGLGGGTEAFF.

This chain connects TRBV6-5 to TRBJ2-1; no firm D call. CDR3 length: 11 residues. Germline-derived CDR1 and CDR2 are MNHEY and SVGAGI. The V gene lost 4 bases and the J gene lost 8 bases, with 6 bases spanning the gap. CDR3 in amino acids: CASSSAYEQFF. The CDR3 coding sequence is TGTGCCAGCAGTTCCGCCTATGAGCAGTTCTTC.

This rearrangement joins TRBV7-2 to TRBJ2-7; 10 bases match TRBD2. The CDR3 is made up of 15 amino acids. V trimming: 5 bases; J trimming: 3 bases; junction bases outside the gene matches: 7. CDR1 and CDR2 (germline): SGHTA, FQGNSA. The DNA of the CDR3 is TGTGCCAGCAGCCGCCGGACTAGCGGCCGCTACGAGCAGTACTTC. Translated, it gives CASSRRTSGRYEQYF.

The gene calls are TRBV27 and TRBJ2-5; 10 bases match TRBD1. Trimming at V came to 0 bases and at J to 5 bases, leaving 0 bases not matched to a gene. Germline CDR1 and CDR2: MNHEY and SMNVEV (reference sequence). CDR3 length: 14 residues. The CDR3 sequence is CASSLSGQGETQYF. CDR3 DNA: TGTGCCAGCAGTTTATCGGGACAGGGGGAGACCCAGTACTTC.